The 16 T cell receptor beta chains in this list originate from one sample, sequenced in a study of T cells in Graves' hyperthyroidism and ophthalmopathy (dated by TCRdb to the late 2010s). Library preparation was by multiplex PCR. The sample was run on an Illumina HiSeq 2000. Amplification of TCR beta CDR3 regions was carried out from RNA transcripts. For the first round of RT-PCR on the TCR CDR3, the HTBI primer set was used together with the Qiagen OneStep RT-PCR kit. The raw public reads went through TCRdb reprocessing: fastp at Q25, MiXCR clone calling, in-frame beta chains kept. Records with the same CDR3 protein are collapsed into one entry carrying the most frequent genes and DNA. A total of 480,000 or so distinct CDR3 sequences appear in this sample, 40% to 50% of them only once. The ten largest clones capture 44% of the sample. Sequenced input: peripheral blood or thyroid tissue (not recorded which). The receptor source for this set is an adult woman with Graves' disease, either hyperthyroidism or ophthalmopathy (not recorded which).

The genes are TRBV20-1 and TRBJ1-1; D uncertain. Germline V gene sequence: CDR1 DFQATT, CDR2 SNEGSKA (reference sequence). The CDR3 is 14 amino acids. The chain's CDR3 is CRIPVRTTNTEAFF. CDR3 coding DNA: TGCAGGATCCCTGTACGGACGACGAACACTGAAGCTTTCTTT.

This chain joins TRBV10-3 and TRBJ2-7, with 12 bases that match TRBD2. With 3 bases clipped from V and 1 base from J, the junction kept 19 bases outside the gene matches. The CDR3 totals 21 residues. The germline CDR1 and CDR2 sequences are ENHRY and SYGVKD. The CDR3 coding sequence is TGTGCCATCAGTGATAGTGGGGTTGGACCTTGGACTAGCGGGATTTCCTACGAGCAGTACTTC. It yields the protein CAISDSGVGPWTSGISYEQYF.

This clonotype was observed a few times. This chain uses TRBV29-1 with TRBJ2-7, with 9 bases fitting TRBD1. There are 14 residues in the CDR3. Germline CDR1 is SQVTM and CDR2 is ANQGSEA. The ends lost 1 base at V and 6 bases at J; junction bases unmatched: 7. This CDR3 is CSVEGHSTGGEQYF. The CDR3 region has the DNA TGCAGCGTTGAAGGGCATTCGACAGGGGGCGAGCAGTACTTC.

This rearrangement joins TRBV29-1 to TRBJ1-1; D possibly corresponds to TRBD1 (6 bases). The CDR3 is 12 residues long. The germline V gene encodes CDR1 SQVTM and CDR2 ANQGSEA. V was clipped by 5 bases and J by 4 bases, with 11 bases between them. The CDR3 DNA reads TGCAGCGTTCGGGAGGGGGGCACTGAAGCTTTCTTT. This codes for CSVREGGTEAFF.

The V call is TRBV2, the J call TRBJ1-5; D gene ambiguous. The germline CDR1 and CDR2 sequences are SNHLY and FYNNEI. V was cut by 2 bases and J by 0 bases, with 5 bases left in between. The CDR3 sequence is 14 residues long. CDR3 coding DNA: TGTGCCAGCAGTGAAAGGATTAGCAATCAGCCCCAGCATTTT. Translation gives CASSERISNQPQHF.

V and J are TRBV5-1 and TRBJ2-2, with TRBD1 identical over 8 bases. Germline values: CDR1 SGHRS, CDR2 YFSETQ. V shed 2 bases and J 6 bases; nucleotides not matched to a gene: 6. This CDR3 has 15 amino acids. Written as DNA, the CDR3 is TGCGCCAGCAGCTTAGGACAGGGCCAAGCCGGGGAGCTGTTTTTT. It yields the protein CASSLGQGQAGELFF.

This clonotype was recorded at least ten times. V usage is TRBV20-1 and J usage is TRBJ2-5; 8 positions agree with TRBD2. There are 16 residues in the CDR3. J lost 5 bases, V lost 6 bases, and 17 bases had no gene match. CDR1 is DFQATT and CDR2 is SNEGSKA in the germline V gene (reference sequence). In DNA form, the CDR3 reads TGCAGTGCCCAACCGGCCAACGGGAGGGCGGGGGAGACCCAGTACTTC. Protein product: CSAQPANGRAGETQYF.

Only a few counts were recorded for this clonotype. The chain has TRBV4-3 and TRBJ2-2; TRBD2 aligns across 9 bases. The V gene end was trimmed by 4 bases and the J gene end by 7 bases; junction bases not matched to a gene: 13. The CDR3 contains 17 residues. Germline CDR1 and CDR2: LGHNA and YSLEER. The CDR3 DNA reads TGCGCCAGCAGCCTCGAGGCGCCAGCGGGAGGATTCGGGGAGCTGTTTTTT. It codes for CASSLEAPAGGFGELFF.

This chain links TRBV7-9 with TRBJ2-2; weak D call: TRBD1 (5 bases). The germline V gene encodes CDR1 SEHNR and CDR2 FQNEAQ (reference sequence). The length of the CDR3 is 17 residues. Trimming removed 4 bases at V and 5 bases at J, with 20 bases between. The CDR3 sequence is CASSSLAGRRGTGELFF. CDR3 DNA: TGTGCCAGCAGCTCTCTGGCAGGGCGAAGGGGTACCGGGGAGCTGTTTTTT.

This clonotype was recorded many times. The chain uses TRBV20-1 and TRBJ1-1; a possible D gene is TRBD1 (5 bases). The CDR3 runs 14 residues. Germline V CDR1 and CDR2: DFQATT, SNEGSKA (reference sequence). V dropped 1 base and J dropped 1 base, with 10 bases sitting between them. This chain's CDR3 is CSARGDRPNTEAFF. DNA for the CDR3: TGCAGTGCTAGAGGGGACCGTCCGAACACTGAAGCTTTCTTT.

The rearrangement uses TRBV6-1 and TRBJ1-1; possible D gene TRBD1, 6 bases. Germline CDR1 reads MNHNS; CDR2 reads SASEGT. The CDR3 has 12 residues. V shed 5 bases and J shed 7 bases, with 11 bases lying between them. The chain's CDR3 is CASSSSGDEAFF. DNA of the CDR3: TGTGCCAGCAGTTCCTCAGGGGATGAAGCTTTCTTT.

This clonotype was seen at least ten times. The chain combines TRBV6-1 with TRBJ1-5; TRBD1 might be the D (5 bases). Germline CDR1 and CDR2: MNHNS and SASEGT. CDR3 length: 14 amino acids. V was pared by 1 base and J by 6 bases, with 10 bases between. Here the CDR3 reads CASSEEFGGQPQHF. In nucleotides, the CDR3 is TGTGCCAGCAGTGAAGAGTTTGGGGGTCAGCCCCAGCATTTT.

This clonotype was seen a handful of times. The chain has TRBV2 and TRBJ2-2; 9 bases are shared with TRBD2. The CDR3 covers 15 residues. V lost 5 bases to trimming and J lost 3 bases; unmatched junction nucleotides: 4. Germline lookup yields CDR1 SNHLY and CDR2 FYNNEI. The CDR3 here is CASSKREAYTGELFF. Written as DNA, the CDR3 is TGTGCCAGCAGTAAGCGGGAGGCGTACACCGGGGAGCTGTTTTTT.

This clonotype was seen at least ten times. The gene calls are TRBV6-1 and TRBJ1-1; TRBD1 is a possible D gene (5 bases). Germline CDR1 is MNHNS and CDR2 is SASEGT. V was shortened by 8 bases and J by 5 bases, with 15 bases between the two germline ends. The length of the CDR3 is 13 residues. The CDR3 protein is CASFTGGITEAFF. In DNA, the CDR3 is TGTGCCAGCTTTACCGGGGGAATAACTGAAGCTTTCTTT.

CDR3 sequence reads: CASSREQGVGYTF. In DNA, the CDR3 is TGTGCCAGCAGCCGGGAACAGGGGGTTGGCTACACCTTC. This rearrangement joins TRBV14 to TRBJ1-2; 8 nucleotides line up with TRBD1. This CDR3 contains 13 residues. Per germline, CDR1 SGHDN and CDR2 FVKESK. The J segment lost 7 bases and the V segment lost 4 bases, leaving 5 bases of the junction unmatched.

This clonotype has a single count. V usage is TRBV25-1 and J usage is TRBJ2-5; 11 bases match TRBD2. The CDR3 extends over 15 amino acids. The germline V gene has CDR1 MGHDK and CDR2 SYGVNS. V lost 8 bases to trimming and J lost 5 bases; unmatched junction nucleotides: 10. The CDR3 coding sequence is TGTGCCAGCCTCCCCCGACTAGCGGGAAGGGAGACCCAGTACTTC. Its translation is CASLPRLAGRETQYF.